This is a list of T cell receptor beta chains from one sample in a study of chronic HIV infection and antiretroviral therapy. TCRdb processed the 5' RACE reads anew with MiXCR; each CDR3 protein has one entry. The top ten hold 2.9% of the sample, which has some 37,000 distinct CDR3 sequences, around 8.7% seen once. Sequenced sample: peripheral blood. Receptors were obtained from an adult who had HIV and had not received antiretroviral therapy, or was an uninfected healthy control (not recorded which). Each CDR3 is given with its conserved first and last residue. Each record gives: clone size, J gene, D gene, V gene, CDR3 protein, CDR3 DNA. A D gene is named only where the DNA matches it firmly. Not every row has a clone size; where given, it reads once, few, many or a size class.

clone_size: many; j_call: TRBJ2-7; d_call: .; v_call: TRBV4-3; cdr3_aa: CASSQDTPGRREQYF; cdr3_nt: TGCGCCAGCAGCCAAGATACCCCGGGCCGACGGGAGCAGTACTTC
clone_size: .; j_call: TRBJ2-7; d_call: .; v_call: TRBV29-1; cdr3_aa: CSVEDQGATYEQYF; cdr3_nt: TGCAGCGTTGAAGATCAAGGGGCCACCTACGAGCAGTACTTC
clone_size: many; j_call: TRBJ2-3; d_call: .; v_call: TRBV5-1; cdr3_aa: CASSLDGTTTDTQYF; cdr3_nt: TGCGCCAGCAGCTTGGATGGCACTACAACAGATACGCAGTATTTT
clone_size: few; j_call: TRBJ2-2; d_call: .; v_call: TRBV27; cdr3_aa: CASQPTGRNTGELFF; cdr3_nt: TGTGCCAGTCAACCGACGGGAAGGAACACCGGGGAGCTGTTTTTT
clone_size: few; j_call: TRBJ2-1; d_call: TRBD2; v_call: TRBV11-2; cdr3_aa: CASRLAGEIEQFF; cdr3_nt: TGTGCCAGCAGACTAGCGGGAGAGATTGAGCAGTTCTTC
clone_size: many; j_call: TRBJ1-2; d_call: TRBD1; v_call: TRBV28; cdr3_aa: CASSLQTGGWDGYTF; cdr3_nt: TGTGCCAGCAGTTTACAGACAGGGGGCTGGGATGGCTACACCTTC
clone_size: few; j_call: TRBJ1-2; d_call: TRBD1; v_call: TRBV28; cdr3_aa: CASSSQVTGTGGYTF; cdr3_nt: TGTGCCAGCAGTTCCCAAGTGACAGGGACCGGTGGCTACACCTTC
clone_size: .; j_call: TRBJ2-1; d_call: .; v_call: TRBV15; cdr3_aa: CATSREAFDEQFF; cdr3_nt: TGTGCCACCAGCAGAGAGGCGTTTGATGAGCAGTTCTTC
clone_size: .; j_call: TRBJ1-1; d_call: .; v_call: TRBV20-1; cdr3_aa: CSALPLTDTWNTEAFF; cdr3_nt: TGCAGTGCGCTGCCTTTGACCGATACTTGGAACACTGAAGCTTTCTTT
clone_size: few; j_call: TRBJ1-3; d_call: .; v_call: TRBV9; cdr3_aa: CASSVGHLSGNTIYF; cdr3_nt: TGTGCCAGCAGCGTAGGGCACCTCTCTGGAAACACCATATATTTT
clone_size: few; j_call: TRBJ1-1; d_call: TRBD1; v_call: TRBV28; cdr3_aa: CASSLRGLPPLTEAFF; cdr3_nt: TGTGCCAGCAGTTTAAGGGGGCTACCACCCCTGACTGAAGCTTTCTTT
clone_size: many; j_call: TRBJ1-1; d_call: .; v_call: TRBV29-1; cdr3_aa: CSVVPPGGTEAFF; cdr3_nt: TGCAGCGTTGTCCCCCCGGGGGGGACTGAAGCTTTCTTT
clone_size: .; j_call: TRBJ2-7; d_call: .; v_call: TRBV2; cdr3_aa: CASSVQGPEQYF; cdr3_nt: TGTGCCAGCAGTGTCCAGGGTCCCGAGCAGTACTTC
clone_size: .; j_call: TRBJ1-4; d_call: TRBD1; v_call: TRBV29-1; cdr3_aa: CSVESPGGTGEKLFF; cdr3_nt: TGCAGCGTTGAATCTCCAGGGGGAACGGGGGAAAAACTGTTTTTT
clone_size: .; j_call: TRBJ1-5; d_call: .; v_call: TRBV28; cdr3_aa: CASSFGERGNQPQHF; cdr3_nt: TGTGCCAGCAGTTTTGGTGAACGGGGCAATCAGCCCCAGCATTTT